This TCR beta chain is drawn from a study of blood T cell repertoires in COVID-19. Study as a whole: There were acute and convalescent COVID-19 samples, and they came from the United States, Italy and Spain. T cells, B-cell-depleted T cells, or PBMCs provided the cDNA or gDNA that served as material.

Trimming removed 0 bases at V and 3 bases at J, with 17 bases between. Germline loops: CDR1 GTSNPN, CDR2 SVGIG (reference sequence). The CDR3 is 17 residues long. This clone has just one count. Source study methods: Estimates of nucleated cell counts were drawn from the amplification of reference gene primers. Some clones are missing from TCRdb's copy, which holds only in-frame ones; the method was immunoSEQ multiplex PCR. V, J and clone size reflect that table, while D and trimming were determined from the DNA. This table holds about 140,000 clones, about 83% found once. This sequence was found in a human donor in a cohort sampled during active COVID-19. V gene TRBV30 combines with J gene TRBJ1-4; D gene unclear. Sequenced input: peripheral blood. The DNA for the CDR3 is TGTGCCTGGAGTGTACGAGGTTACGGAGGTTCTAATGAAAAACTGTTTTTT. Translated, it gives CAWSVRGYGGSNEKLFF.